Listed here are 31 T cell receptor beta chains from one sample, sequenced in a study of control samples from healthy donors and cancer patients. The data were produced by immunoSEQ multiplex PCR, yet TCRdb's version contains in-frame clones alone and is incomplete. This sample has around 75,000 clones; almost 95% occur once, and the top ten carry approximately 6%. Input material: blood. The receptors come from an older woman in good health.

This sequence joins TRBV5-8 and TRBJ2-5; D perhaps matches TRBD2 (6 bases). Trimming removed 4 bases from V and 4 bases from J, with 17 bases in between. The CDR3 spans 15 residues. Germline V gene data show CDR1 as SGHTS and CDR2 as YDEGEE. The CDR3 protein is CASSPWGAGGETQYF. CDR3 coding DNA: TGTGCCAGCAGCCCCTGGGGAGCCGGGGGAGAGACCCAGTACTTC.

The rearrangement joins TRBV19 to TRBJ2-2; D is unclear. The CDR3 runs 13 residues. V lost 4 bases, J lost 6 bases, and 9 bases lay in between. Germline CDR1 and CDR2: LNHDA and SQIVND (reference sequence). The CDR3 sequence is CASSTSGAGELFF. As DNA, the CDR3 is TGTGCCAGTAGTACCTCGGGCGCCGGGGAGCTGTTTTTT.

Written as DNA, the CDR3 is TGTGCCAGCAGCTTAACAGTAGGGGACACTGAAGCTTTCTTT. This encodes CASSLTVGDTEAFF. J is TRBJ1-1 and V is TRBV7-9; D might be TRBD1 (5 bases). The CDR3 extends over 14 amino acids. V was cut by 2 bases and J by 3 bases, with 10 bases left in between. The V gene's germline CDR1 is SEHNR and CDR2 FQNEAQ (reference sequence).

Regarding this clone: One base away lies a much larger clone, so this may be a sequencing read error. J is TRBJ1-2 and V is TRBV7-2; 7 positions match TRBD1. Germline values: CDR1 SGHTA, CDR2 FQGNSA. Germline trimming cut 5 bases from V and 2 bases from J; bases unmatched to any gene: 2. CDR3 size: 13 residues. In nucleotides, the CDR3 is TGTGCCAGCAGCCCGGGACAGAACTATGGCTACACCTTC. Translation gives CASSPGQNYGYTF.

The rearrangement uses TRBV4-3 and TRBJ1-6; a weak D match, TRBD1 (6 bases). Germline V gene sequence: CDR1 LGHNA, CDR2 YSLEER. The CDR3 totals 20 residues. Deletions cut 0 bases from V and 8 bases from J, with 26 bases between. For the CDR3, the DNA is TGCGCCAGCAGCCAAGATTACCCTCGACCGGGGGGCGCGTCTGATTCACCCCTCCACTTT. Translation gives CASSQDYPRPGGASDSPLHF.

CDR3: CASRFTASGNTIYF. The CDR3 region has the DNA TGTGCCAGCAGATTTACGGCTTCTGGAAACACCATATATTTT. V usage is TRBV28 and J usage is TRBJ1-3; no reliable D call. This CDR3 is built from 14 residues. Looked up from germline, CDR1 is MDHEN and CDR2 is SYDVKM. Between the trimmed V and J ends, which lost 6 bases and 1 base, there was a span of 10 bases.

V and J are TRBV10-3 and TRBJ1-2, with D possibly being TRBD1 (5 bases). Trimming shortened V by 2 bases and J by 7 bases, and 11 bases separated the two germline ends. The CDR3 length is 13 residues. The V gene's germline CDR1 is ENHRY and CDR2 SYGVKD. CDR3: CAISEIRDRGYTF. For the CDR3, the DNA is TGTGCCATCAGTGAGATTAGGGACCGTGGCTACACCTTC.

This chain connects TRBV7-9 to TRBJ1-2; TRBD1 agrees at 9 bases. CDR3 length: 15 amino acids. Per germline, CDR1 SEHNR and CDR2 FQNEAQ (reference sequence). V lost 8 bases to trimming and J lost 4 bases; unmatched junction nucleotides: 11. The CDR3: CASGPTGGGGYGYTF. The CDR3 DNA reads as TGTGCCAGCGGTCCCACAGGGGGCGGGGGCTATGGCTACACCTTC.

The chain is built from TRBV7-2 and TRBJ1-5; tentatively, D is TRBD1 (5 bases). V was clipped by 4 bases and J by 6 bases, with 19 bases between them. The CDR3 has 16 amino acids. Germline assignment: CDR1 SGHTA and CDR2 FQGNSA. CDR3: CASSSRGGFDGQPQHF. As DNA, the CDR3 is TGTGCCAGCAGCTCACGGGGGGGATTCGATGGTCAGCCCCAGCATTTT.

The CDR3 protein is CASSYSQGDQPQHF. DNA for the CDR3: TGTGCCAGCAGTTACTCTCAGGGCGATCAGCCCCAGCATTTT. J is TRBJ1-5 and V is TRBV6-6; possibly TRBD1 for D (5 bases). From germline, CDR1 is MNHNY and CDR2 SVGAGI (reference sequence). The CDR3 totals 14 residues. V was trimmed by 0 bases and J by 5 bases, leaving 8 bases between them.

The chain carries TRBV24-1 and TRBJ2-1, with D possibly being TRBD1 (6 bases). The CDR3 loop spans 16 amino acids. V lost 3 bases, J lost 2 bases, and 13 bases lay in between. From germline, CDR1 is KGHDR and CDR2 SFDVKD. The CDR3 bases are TGTGCCACCAGTGATCAACAGGGAATCCCCTACAATGAGCAGTTCTTC. This translates into CATSDQQGIPYNEQFF.

The rearrangement uses TRBV6-5 and TRBJ1-5; D is possibly TRBD1 (5 bases). V shed 3 bases and J shed 9 bases, with 15 bases lying between them. The CDR3 is made up of 14 amino acids. The germline gives CDR1 MNHEY, CDR2 SVGAGI. The CDR3 DNA sequence: TGTGCCAGCAGTTATGGTCCAGGGATCACGCCCCAGCATTTT. Amino acids: CASSYGPGITPQHF.

The V and J genes are TRBV25-1 and TRBJ1-4; D is perhaps TRBD1 (5 bases). Trimming stripped 5 bases from V and 3 bases from J, with 13 bases between. The CDR3 is 15 residues long. Germline CDR1 is MGHDK and CDR2 is SYGVNS. The CDR3: CASSSLGGANEKLFF. The CDR3, as DNA: TGTGCCAGCAGTTCCCTTGGGGGGGCTAATGAAAAACTGTTTTTT.

The CDR3 sequence: CASSPVGAGNTIYF. DNA for the CDR3: TGTGCCAGCAGCCCCGTCGGGGCTGGAAACACCATATATTTT. The J gene is TRBJ1-3, the V gene TRBV28; no clear D gene. V was pared by 6 bases and J by 2 bases, with 11 bases between. The CDR3 is 14 amino acids. CDR1 is MDHEN, CDR2 SYDVKM, per germline.

The chain employs TRBV5-1 and TRBJ2-2, with D perhaps matching TRBD1 or TRBD2 (6 bases each). Germline assignment: CDR1 SGHRS and CDR2 YFSETQ. The length of the CDR3 is 15 residues. V was shortened by 2 bases and J by 7 bases, with 15 bases between the two germline ends. CDR3 nucleotides: TGCGCCAGCAGCTTACCCAGGGGAGGTATCGGGGAGCTGTTTTTT. As protein: CASSLPRGGIGELFF.

The chain has TRBV27 and TRBJ2-6; the D call may be TRBD1 or TRBD2 (6 bases each). Germline CDR1 and CDR2: MNHEY and SMNVEV (reference sequence). Trimming stripped 6 bases from V and 0 bases from J, with 15 bases between. The CDR3 is 17 amino acids. In DNA form, the CDR3 reads TGTGCCAGCAGCCCCGTGACGGGGGCCTCTGGGGCCAACGTCCTGACTTTC. Amino acid sequence: CASSPVTGASGANVLTF. Together with reference TRBV27 and TRBJ2-6, the CDR3 gives the full variable domain: EAQVTQNPRYLITVTGKKLTVTCSQNMNHEYMSWYRQDPGLGLRQIYYSMNVEVTDKGDVPEGYKVSRKEKRNFPLILESPSPNQTSLYFCASSPVTGASGANVLTFGAGSRLTVL.

The rearrangement joins TRBV28 to TRBJ1-1, with D hard to call. Germline CDR1 MDHEN, CDR2 SYDVKM. Trimming shortened V by 1 base and J by 5 bases, and 8 bases separated the two germline ends. The CDR3 is 13 residues long. The CDR3 protein is CASSLYSSTEAFF. CDR3 nucleotides: TGTGCCAGCAGTTTATACAGCTCAACTGAAGCTTTCTTT.

The rearrangement uses TRBV28 and TRBJ1-5, with 8 bases matching TRBD1. Trimming took 5 bases from V and 4 from J; bases not matched to a gene: 10. In germline, CDR1 is MDHEN, CDR2 SYDVKM. This CDR3 spans 16 amino acids. In DNA form, the CDR3 reads TGTGCCAGCAGTAAGGGGACAGGAGTTACGAATCAGCCCCAGCATTTT. Translation gives CASSKGTGVTNQPQHF. Full variable domain (missing parts from reference TRBV28 and TRBJ1-5): DVKVTQSSRYLVKRTGEKVFLECVQDMDHENMFWYRQDPGLGLRLIYFSYDVKMKEKGDIPEGYSVSREKKERFSLILESASTNQTSMYLCASSKGTGVTNQPQHFGDGTRLSIL.

The V gene is TRBV30, the J gene TRBJ1-6, with D unresolved. Germline CDR1 reads GTSNPN; CDR2 reads SVGIG (reference sequence). CDR3 length: 14 amino acids. The ends were cut back, 3 bases at V and 8 bases at J, with 14 bases in the middle. The CDR3 region has the DNA TGTGCCTGGAGCGAATTGGGTAATGATTCACCCCTCCACTTT. It codes for CAWSELGNDSPLHF.

V and J are TRBV2 and TRBJ1-2; D not resolved. The V gene's germline CDR1 is SNHLY and CDR2 FYNNEI. V lost 2 bases and J 5 bases, leaving 6 bases between the germline ends. CDR3 length equals 12 residues. The CDR3 DNA follows: TGTGCCAGCAGTGAAAACACGTATGGCTACACCTTC. Its translation: CASSENTYGYTF.

The chain links TRBV28 to TRBJ1-1, with TRBD1 identical over 8 bases. With 5 bases clipped from V and 5 bases from J, the junction kept 10 bases outside the gene matches. Germline CDR1 MDHEN, CDR2 SYDVKM. The CDR3 is 15 residues long. For the CDR3, the DNA is TGTGCCAGCAGTGCCCCGGACAGGGCGTGGACTGAAGCTTTCTTT. Its protein product is CASSAPDRAWTEAFF.

V gene TRBV29-1 combines with J gene TRBJ1-1, with TRBD1 matching over 8 bases. This CDR3 is built from 12 residues. Germline-derived CDR1 and CDR2 are SQVTM and ANQGSEA. Trimming cost V 4 bases and J 4 bases; bases outside gene matches: 2. The CDR3 DNA follows: TGCAGCGTTGGGACAGGGAGCACTGAAGCTTTCTTT. Residues: CSVGTGSTEAFF.

The chain links TRBV6-5 to TRBJ2-2, with D possibly being TRBD1 (6 bases). The germline V gene has CDR1 MNHEY and CDR2 SVGAGI. The CDR3 extends over 14 amino acids. Trimming took off 6 bases at V and 5 bases at J, with 13 bases between the two ends. The CDR3 sequence: CASREQGRTGELFF. CDR3 nucleotide sequence: TGTGCCAGCAGGGAGCAGGGGCGAACCGGGGAGCTGTTTTTT.

Concerning this clone: Other nucleotide sequences from this sample produce the same CDR3. The chain links TRBV11-2 to TRBJ1-4; 11 positions match TRBD1. After removal of 5 bases from V and 6 bases from J, the junction contained 2 bases not matched to a gene. The germline CDR1 and CDR2 sequences are SGHAT and FQNNGV. The CDR3 has 14 residues. This chain's CDR3 is CASSPGQGDEKLFF. CDR3 bases: TGTGCCAGCAGCCCGGGACAGGGGGATGAAAAACTGTTTTTT.

V is TRBV5-1 and J is TRBJ2-7; unclear D gene. This CDR3 contains 14 residues. The V end was cut by 1 base, the J end by 1 base, with 9 bases between. CDR1 and CDR2 (germline): SGHRS, YFSETQ. The CDR3 DNA reads TGCGCCAGCAGCTTGTTGAGCGAGTCCTACGAGCAGTACTTC. Translated: CASSLLSESYEQYF. Together with reference TRBV5-1 and TRBJ2-7, the CDR3 gives the full variable domain: KAGVTQTPRYLIKTRGQQVTLSCSPISGHRSVSWYQQTPGQGLQFLFEYFSETQRNKGNFPGRFSGRQFSNSRSEMNVSTLELGDSALYLCASSLLSESYEQYFGPGTRLTVT.

The rearrangement links TRBV18 to TRBJ2-7; D may be TRBD2 (6 bases). The V gene lost 0 bases and the J gene lost 1 base, with 16 bases spanning the gap. The germline gives CDR1 KGHSH, CDR2 LQKENI. The CDR3 length is 17 residues. The CDR3 coding sequence is TGTGCCAGCTCACCACCTACCTATAGCGGATCTTCCTACGAGCAGTACTTC. It encodes CASSPPTYSGSSYEQYF.

The V and J genes are TRBV23-1 and TRBJ2-1; 13 positions match TRBD2. TRBV23-1 is an ORF, with its function uncertain. V was clipped by 0 bases and J by 4 bases; unmatched bases: 6. The CDR3 spans 18 residues. The DNA of the CDR3 is TGCGCCAGCAGTCAATCAATCGGGACTAGCGGGGAATACAATGAGCAGTTCTTC. Protein: CASSQSIGTSGEYNEQFF.

This clone was detected once. The V gene is TRBV10-1, the J gene TRBJ2-7; perhaps TRBD1 as D (6 bases). The CDR3 covers 14 residues. The V end lost 2 bases, the J end lost 2 bases, and 10 bases lay between the germline ends. Germline V gene sequence: CDR1 WNHNN, CDR2 SYGVQD (reference sequence). The CDR3 DNA sequence: TGCGCCAGCAGTGAGGGGGGCTCGACCTACGAGCAGTACTTC. It yields the protein CASSEGGSTYEQYF.

The gene calls are TRBV27 and TRBJ2-3, with 7 nucleotides matching TRBD1. The trim removed 4 bases at V and 4 bases at J, leaving 8 bases unmatched. CDR1 and CDR2 (germline): MNHEY, SMNVEV (reference sequence). The CDR3 totals 15 residues. The CDR3 loop is CASSSIRQGADTQYF. CDR3 bases: TGTGCCAGCAGTTCTATCAGACAGGGAGCAGATACGCAGTATTTT.

The genes are TRBV28 and TRBJ1-1, with D uncertain. Trimming left V 2 bases short and J 0 bases short, with 16 bases between. The CDR3 spans 17 residues. Germline assignment: CDR1 MDHEN and CDR2 SYDVKM. This CDR3 reads CASSLRARAIMNTEAFF. CDR3 nucleotide sequence: TGTGCCAGCAGTTTACGGGCTAGGGCGATCATGAACACTGAAGCTTTCTTT.

The chain couples TRBV28 to TRBJ1-6; D uncertain. V was trimmed by 6 bases and J by 9 bases, leaving 15 bases between them. Germline V gene data show CDR1 as MDHEN and CDR2 as SYDVKM. The CDR3 spans 14 residues. For the CDR3, the DNA is TGTGCCAGCAGCACCGAAAGCGCTCGTTCACCCCTCCACTTT. It yields the protein CASSTESARSPLHF.